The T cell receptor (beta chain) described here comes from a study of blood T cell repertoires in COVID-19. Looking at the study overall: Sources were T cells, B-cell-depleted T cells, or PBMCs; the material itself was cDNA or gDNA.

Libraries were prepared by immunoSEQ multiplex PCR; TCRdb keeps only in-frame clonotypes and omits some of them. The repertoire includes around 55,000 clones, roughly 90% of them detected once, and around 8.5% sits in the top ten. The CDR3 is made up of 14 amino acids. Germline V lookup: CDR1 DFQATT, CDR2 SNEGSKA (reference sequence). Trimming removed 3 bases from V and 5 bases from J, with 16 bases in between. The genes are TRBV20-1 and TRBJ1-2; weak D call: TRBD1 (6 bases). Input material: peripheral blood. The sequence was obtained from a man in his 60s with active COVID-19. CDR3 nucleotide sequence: TGCAGTGCTAGTGACTTTATCACAGGGTATGGCTACACCTTC. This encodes CSASDFITGYGYTF.